This T cell receptor beta chain was captured in a study of blood T cell repertoires in COVID-19. At the level of the study: Acute and convalescent COVID-19 specimens originated in the United States, Italy and Spain.

Original methodology: Using reference gene primer amplification, nucleated cell counts were estimated. TCRdb's table, derived via immunoSEQ multiplex PCR, lists solely in-frame clones and lacks some. The D gene and trimming were derived from the DNA, and the V and J assignments and clone size from that table. The profile shows roughly 41,000 clones, approximately 90% of them singletons. V shed 1 base, J shed 7 bases, and the junction held 7 bases outside the gene matches. Germline V CDR1 and CDR2: KGHSH, LQKENI. This CDR3 is 14 amino acids long. The sequence was collected from a man aged 60-69 years with active COVID-19. The chain is built from TRBV18 and TRBJ2-7; 7 bases are a match to TRBD2. The sequenced sample consisted of peripheral blood. DNA of the CDR3: TGTGCCAGCTCACCACTTGCGGGAGCAGGTGAGCAGTACTTC. Its translation: CASSPLAGAGEQYF. The full variable domain, with the rest looked up from reference TRBV18 and TRBJ2-7, is NAGVMQNPRHLVRRRGQEARLRCSPMKGHSHVYWYRQLPEEGLKFMVYLQKENIIDESGMPKERFSAEFPKEGPSILRIQQVVRGDSAAYFCASSPLAGAGEQYFGPGTRLTVT.